Listed below are T cell receptor beta chains from one sample, sequenced in a study of early T cells in non-severe SARS-CoV-2 infection. Via MiXCR, TCRdb re-called the 5' RACE reads, giving one row per CDR3 protein. The table lists around 99,000 distinct CDR3 sequences, over 8.5% of them singletons, with roughly 7.5% in the top ten. Sequencing was done on a sample of whole blood. Receptors originate from an adult who was a healthcare worker with PCR-confirmed SARS-CoV-2 infection or an uninfected control (not recorded which). Each CDR3 is given with its conserved first and last residue. D genes are given only for firm matches.

v_call d_call cdr3_aa
TRBV2 - CASIWSGMYQETQYF
TRBV10-2 - CASSDSVAFF
TRBV20-1 - CSAKRGGGWDTEAFF
TRBV4-1 - CASSTPGSRAGELFF
TRBV28 - CASSLNAPSSGNTIYF
TRBV29-1 TRBD1 CSGGWDSQYF
TRBV24-1 - CATSDFRVSTGELFF
TRBV5-4 - CASSTDGQPQHF
TRBV28 TRBD1 CASSLTGGVAFF
TRBV12-3/TRBV12-4 TRBD2 CASSTSSGRHWFF
TRBV29-1 TRBD1 CSAGGQGSEAFF
TRBV29-1 - CSVEDVRDTQYF
TRBV25-1 TRBD1 CASSENWGTGGNIQYF
TRBV14 - CASSLDTVEQFF
TRBV20-1 - CSASDPVTDTQYF
TRBV5-5 - CASSSPPGGSGNTIYF
TRBV12-3/TRBV12-4 TRBD2 CASRPGGYGGELFF
TRBV11-2 - CASSLLVDGANEQFF
TRBV2 - CASSEDGHYGYTF
TRBV5-1 - CASSLEGGRTEAFF
TRBV20-1 TRBD1 CSARDNYKGARETQYF
TRBV28 - CASIGLYSYNEQFF
TRBV5-1 - CASSLQGREETQYF
TRBV12-3/TRBV12-4 - CASSFGAGHQLFF
TRBV7-9 - CASAGTENEQFF
TRBV11-2 TRBD1 CASSSGQGNTEAFF
TRBV5-5 TRBD2 CASSFGGRADNEQFF
TRBV14 - CASSQQERTDTQYF
TRBV6-2/TRBV6-3 TRBD2 CASSYSIEERENAETQYF
TRBV29-1 TRBD1 CSAGTGGHEQFF
TRBV20-1 - CSARDRTRAFF
TRBV27 - CSSGKSQNTGELFF
TRBV6-2/TRBV6-3 TRBD2 CASSRLAEETQYF
TRBV20-1 - CSARDNLRGATDTQYF
TRBV7-6 - CASSSTSEQYF
TRBV28 - CASALEGSPYNEQFF
TRBV5-6 TRBD2 CASSLSGISYEQYF
TRBV13 TRBD1 CASSFQGEGANVLTF
TRBV6-5 - CASSYSGVTEAFF
TRBV5-1 - CASSLVAFRPYEQYF
TRBV12-3/TRBV12-4 TRBD1 CASSAPGQGRLDEQFF